A single count supports the clone carrying this TCR beta chain. The repertoire was sequenced with immunoSEQ multiplex PCR; TCRdb's copy has only in-frame clones and lacks some. This table has some 300,000 clones, 89% appearing once. V lost 3 bases and J 4 bases, leaving 16 bases between the germline ends. The CDR3 has 16 amino acids. The V gene's germline CDR1 is KGHSH and CDR2 LQKENI. These data belong to a study of blood T cell repertoires in COVID-19. Study in general: Acute-phase and convalescent COVID-19 samples originated in the United States, Italy and Spain.

Living in about 25 US areas, the participants were between about 18 and 100 years of age. The clonotype originates from a middle-aged woman who had recovered from COVID-19. The source material was PBMCs or T cells enriched from blood (not recorded which). The chain has TRBV18 and TRBJ1-5, with D perhaps TRBD1 (5 bases). CDR3 DNA sequence: TGTGCCAGCTCACCCCAGAGGCAGGGCGAGAATCAGCCCCAGCATTTT. This encodes CASSPQRQGENQPQHF.